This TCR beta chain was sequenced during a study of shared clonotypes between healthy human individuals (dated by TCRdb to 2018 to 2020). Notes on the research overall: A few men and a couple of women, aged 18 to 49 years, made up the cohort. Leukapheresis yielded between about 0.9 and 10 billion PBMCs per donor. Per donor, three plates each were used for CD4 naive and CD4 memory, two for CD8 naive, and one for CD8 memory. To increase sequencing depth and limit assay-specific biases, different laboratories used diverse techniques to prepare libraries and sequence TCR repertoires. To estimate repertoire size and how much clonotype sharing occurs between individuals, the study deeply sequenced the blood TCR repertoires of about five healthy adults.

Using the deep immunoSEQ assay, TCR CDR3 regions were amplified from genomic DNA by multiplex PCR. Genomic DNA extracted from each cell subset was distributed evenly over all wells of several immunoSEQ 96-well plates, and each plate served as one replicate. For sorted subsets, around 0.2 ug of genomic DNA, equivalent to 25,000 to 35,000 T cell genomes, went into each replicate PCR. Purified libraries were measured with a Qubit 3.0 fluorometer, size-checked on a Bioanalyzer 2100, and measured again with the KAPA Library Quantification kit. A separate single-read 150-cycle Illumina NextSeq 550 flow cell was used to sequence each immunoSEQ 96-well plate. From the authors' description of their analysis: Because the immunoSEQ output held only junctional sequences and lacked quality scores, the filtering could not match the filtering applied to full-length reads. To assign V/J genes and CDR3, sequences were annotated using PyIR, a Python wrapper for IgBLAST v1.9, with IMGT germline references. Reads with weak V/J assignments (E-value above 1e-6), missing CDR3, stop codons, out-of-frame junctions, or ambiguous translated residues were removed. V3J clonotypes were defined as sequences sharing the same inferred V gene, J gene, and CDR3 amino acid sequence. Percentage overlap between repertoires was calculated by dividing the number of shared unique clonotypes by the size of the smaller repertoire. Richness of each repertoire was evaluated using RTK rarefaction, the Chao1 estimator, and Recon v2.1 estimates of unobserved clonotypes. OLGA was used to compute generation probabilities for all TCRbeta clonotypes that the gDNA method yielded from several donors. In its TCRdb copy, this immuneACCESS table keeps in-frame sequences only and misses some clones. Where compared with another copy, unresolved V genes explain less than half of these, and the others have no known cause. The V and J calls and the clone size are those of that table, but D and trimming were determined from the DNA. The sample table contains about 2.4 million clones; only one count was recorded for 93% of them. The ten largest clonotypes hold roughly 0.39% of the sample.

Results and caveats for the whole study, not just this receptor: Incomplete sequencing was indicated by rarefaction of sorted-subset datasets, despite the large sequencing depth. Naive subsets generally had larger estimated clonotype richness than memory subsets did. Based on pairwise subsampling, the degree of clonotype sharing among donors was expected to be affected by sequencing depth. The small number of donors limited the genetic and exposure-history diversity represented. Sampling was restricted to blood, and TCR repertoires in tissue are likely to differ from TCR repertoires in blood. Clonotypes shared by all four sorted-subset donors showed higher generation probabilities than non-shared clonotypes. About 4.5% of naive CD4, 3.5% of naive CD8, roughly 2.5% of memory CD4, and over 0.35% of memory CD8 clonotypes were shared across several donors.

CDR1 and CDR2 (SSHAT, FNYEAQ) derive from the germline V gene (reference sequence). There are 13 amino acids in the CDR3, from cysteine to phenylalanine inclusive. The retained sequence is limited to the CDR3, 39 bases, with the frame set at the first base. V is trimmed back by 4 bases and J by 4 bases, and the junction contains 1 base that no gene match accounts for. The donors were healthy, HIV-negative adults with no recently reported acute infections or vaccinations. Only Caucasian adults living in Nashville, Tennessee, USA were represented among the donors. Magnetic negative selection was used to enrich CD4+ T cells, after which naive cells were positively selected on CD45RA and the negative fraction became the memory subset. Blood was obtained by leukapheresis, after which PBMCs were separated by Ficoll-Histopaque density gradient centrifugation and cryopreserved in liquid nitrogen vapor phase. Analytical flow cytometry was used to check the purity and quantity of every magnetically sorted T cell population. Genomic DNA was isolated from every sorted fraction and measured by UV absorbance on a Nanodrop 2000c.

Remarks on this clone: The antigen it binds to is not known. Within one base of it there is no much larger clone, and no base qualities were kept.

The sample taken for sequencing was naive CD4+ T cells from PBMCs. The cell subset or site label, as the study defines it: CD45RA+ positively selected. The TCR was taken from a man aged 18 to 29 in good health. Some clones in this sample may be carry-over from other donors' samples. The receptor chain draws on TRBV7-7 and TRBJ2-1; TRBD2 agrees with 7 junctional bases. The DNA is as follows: TGTGCCAGCAGCTCGGGGGGATACAATGAGCAGTTCTTC. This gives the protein CASSSGGYNEQFF. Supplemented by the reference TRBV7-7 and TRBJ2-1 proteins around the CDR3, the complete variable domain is GAGVSQSPRYKVTKRGQDVTLRCDPISSHATLYWYQQALGQGPEFLTYFNYEAQPDKSGLPSDRFSAERPEGSISTLTIQRTEQRDSAMYRCASSSGGYNEQFFGPGTRLTVL.